The T cell receptor beta chain described here comes from a study of control samples from healthy donors and cancer patients. Sequencing was performed with immunoSEQ multiplex PCR; in TCRdb, only in-frame clones are kept and a portion is missing. Altogether about 140,000 clones are present, approximately 86% being singletons, with the ten largest covering 8.5% to 9.5%. CDR1 SGDLS and CDR2 YYNGEE come from the germline V gene. V was cut by 10 bases and J by 8 bases, with 6 bases left in between. The CDR3 extends over 8 amino acids. Sequencing used blood. This chain connects TRBV9 to TRBJ2-5, with no clear D. The sequence derives from a woman younger than 45 in good health. The CDR3 DNA follows: TGTGCCCGAGCCACCCAGTACTTC. Protein product: CARATQYF.